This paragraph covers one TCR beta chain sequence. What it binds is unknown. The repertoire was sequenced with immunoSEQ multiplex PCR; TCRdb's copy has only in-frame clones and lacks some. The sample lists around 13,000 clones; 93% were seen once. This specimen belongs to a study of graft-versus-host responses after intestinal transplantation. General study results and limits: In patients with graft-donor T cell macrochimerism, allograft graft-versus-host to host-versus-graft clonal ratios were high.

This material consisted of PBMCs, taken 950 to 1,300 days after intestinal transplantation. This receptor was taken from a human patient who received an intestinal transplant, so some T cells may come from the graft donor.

Here the CDR3 DNA reads TGTGCCAGCAGTGACCTATTTCAGGGCTCCATATATTTT. Residues: CASSDLFQGSIYF. The rearrangement links TRBV2 to TRBJ1-3; D might be TRBD1 (5 bases). The CDR3 loop spans 13 amino acids. Germline CDR1 and CDR2: SNHLY and FYNNEI. The V end lost 3 bases, the J end lost 11 bases, and 14 bases lay between the germline ends. Variable domain in full (rest from reference TRBV2 and TRBJ1-3): EPEVTQTPSHQVTQMGQEVILRCVPISNHLYFYWYRQILGQKVEFLVSFYNNEISEKSEIFDDQFSVERPDGSNFTLKIRSTKLEDSAMYFCASSDLFQGSIYFGEGSWLTVV.